The 18 T cell receptor beta chains given below trace back to one sample, sequenced in a study of blood T cell repertoires in COVID-19. The assay was immunoSEQ multiplex PCR, and TCRdb's table has in-frame clones only and misses some. The sample lists some 300,000 clones; around 84% were seen once. The sample taken for sequencing was peripheral blood. These receptors originate from a man in his sixties or seventies with acute or convalescent COVID-19.

This clone came up a few times. The V call is TRBV28, the J call TRBJ2-5, with 8 bases identical to TRBD2. CDR1 is MDHEN, CDR2 SYDVKM, per germline. The trim removed 3 bases at V and 5 bases at J, leaving 8 bases unmatched. The CDR3 is 15 amino acids. The CDR3 DNA reads TGTGCCAGCAGTTTGGCTCGGGGGGGGCCGGAGACCCAGTACTTC. This encodes CASSLARGGPETQYF.

The gene calls are TRBV24-1 and TRBJ1-4; D is unresolved. V shed 2 bases and J shed 7 bases, with 13 bases lying between them. Germline V lookup: CDR1 KGHDR, CDR2 SFDVKD. The CDR3 loop spans 15 amino acids. Here the CDR3 DNA reads TGTGCCACCAGTGATTCGGCCGGGGATGGTGAAAAACTGTTTTTT. It specifies CATSDSAGDGEKLFF.

This clone was recorded only once. The CDR3: CASSESFRQPQHF. The DNA of the CDR3 is TGTGCCAGCAGTGAGAGCTTTCGGCAGCCCCAGCATTTT. The chain combines TRBV6-6 with TRBJ1-5; D is unclear. Trimming pared 5 bases from V and 7 bases from J, leaving 12 bases between. Looked up from germline, CDR1 is MNHNY and CDR2 is SVGAGI (reference sequence). This CDR3 has 13 residues.

The rearrangement links TRBV5-1 to TRBJ1-2; the match to TRBD1 covers 10 bases. In germline, CDR1 is SGHRS, CDR2 YFSETQ. Germline trimming cut 4 bases from V and 7 bases from J; bases unmatched to any gene: 13. CDR3 length equals 16 residues. The CDR3 reads CASSLESPGQGSGYTF. The CDR3 region has the DNA TGCGCCAGCAGCCTGGAAAGCCCGGGACAGGGGAGTGGCTACACCTTC.

The chain uses TRBV9 and TRBJ1-2; the match to TRBD1 covers 11 bases. Trimming at V came to 0 bases and at J to 3 bases, leaving 4 bases not matched to a gene. The V gene's germline CDR1 is SGDLS and CDR2 YYNGEE. There are 16 residues in the CDR3. The CDR3, as DNA: TGTGCCAGCAGCGTAGGAGGACAGGGGGCAGACTATGGCTACACCTTC. This sequence encodes CASSVGGQGADYGYTF.

This chain links TRBV20-1 with TRBJ2-5; 7 positions match TRBD1. The CDR3 is 14 amino acids. CDR1 DFQATT and CDR2 SNEGSKA come from the germline V gene (reference sequence). J was trimmed by 4 bases and V by 3 bases; bases with no gene match: 8. The DNA for the CDR3 is TGCAGTGCTAGTTCGTTGGCAGGGGGAGAGACCCAGTACTTC. This sequence encodes CSASSLAGGETQYF.

The genes are TRBV5-1 and TRBJ2-7; D is uncertain. The CDR3 has 13 residues. Between the trimmed V and J ends, which lost 4 bases and 1 base, there was a span of 9 bases. In germline, CDR1 is SGHRS, CDR2 YFSETQ. The CDR3 DNA follows: TGCGCCAGCAGCAGCGCCGGATCCTACGAGCAGTACTTC. Protein product: CASSSAGSYEQYF.

The chain links TRBV5-6 to TRBJ2-5, with 10 bases that match TRBD2. The length of the CDR3 is 15 residues. Germline CDR1 SGHDT, CDR2 YYEEEE. With 4 bases clipped from V and 1 base from J, the junction kept 4 bases outside the gene matches. The DNA of the CDR3 is TGTGCCAGCAGCGTTACTAGCGGGGCCCAAGAGACCCAGTACTTC. This encodes CASSVTSGAQETQYF.

This sequence joins TRBV6-2 or TRBV6-3 and TRBJ2-5, with D possibly TRBD2 on 6 matching bases. The length of the CDR3 is 13 residues. Between the trimmed V and J ends, which lost 2 bases and 5 bases, there was a span of 9 bases. From germline, CDR1 is MNHEY and CDR2 SVGEGT. This CDR3 is CASSYGGWETQYF. In DNA form, the CDR3 reads TGTGCCAGCAGTTACGGGGGGTGGGAGACCCAGTACTTC.

This sequence joins TRBV7-8 and TRBJ1-2; tentative D call: TRBD1 (5 bases). The V gene's germline CDR1 is SGHVS and CDR2 FQNEAQ. Trimming took 0 bases from V and 4 from J, leaving 15 bases between them. The CDR3 has 16 amino acids. The CDR3 DNA reads TGTGCCAGCAGCTTAGCGTTAGCAGGGAAGGGCTATGGCTACACCTTC. It specifies CASSLALAGKGYGYTF.

This clone occurred once. The genes are TRBV20-1 and TRBJ2-3; 9 bases fit TRBD2. The CDR3 is 18 amino acids. The germline gives CDR1 DFQATT, CDR2 SNEGSKA (reference sequence). The J segment lost 2 bases and the V segment lost 3 bases, leaving 15 bases of the junction unmatched. The CDR3 DNA reads as TGCAGTGCTAGTGTCCCTTCAAGGCGGGGGGGCCTCACAGATACGCAGTATTTT. Translation gives CSASVPSRRGGLTDTQYF.

This clone was detected only once. The chain couples TRBV27 to TRBJ2-1, with 8 bases fitting TRBD1. Germline V lookup: CDR1 MNHEY, CDR2 SMNVEV (reference sequence). The CDR3 totals 16 residues. The trim removed 4 bases at V and 4 bases at J, leaving 9 bases unmatched. The CDR3 protein is CASSSHPGTGYNEQFF. Written as DNA, the CDR3 is TGTGCCAGCAGTTCTCACCCCGGGACAGGTTACAATGAGCAGTTCTTC.

The gene calls are TRBV5-1 and TRBJ1-3, with 7 bases matching TRBD1. Per the germline V gene, CDR1 is SGHRS and CDR2 is YFSETQ. This CDR3 comprises 15 residues. The ends lost 4 bases at V and 2 bases at J; junction bases unmatched: 6. The CDR3 region is CASSLAGQTGNTIYF. The CDR3 nucleotides read TGCGCCAGCAGCCTGGCGGGACAGACTGGAAACACCATATATTTT. The complete variable domain, with remaining parts taken from reference TRBV5-1 and TRBJ1-3, reads KAGVTQTPRYLIKTRGQQVTLSCSPISGHRSVSWYQQTPGQGLQFLFEYFSETQRNKGNFPGRFSGRQFSNSRSEMNVSTLELGDSALYLCASSLAGQTGNTIYFGEGSWLTVV.

This chain connects TRBV5-6 to TRBJ2-2; TRBD1 matches 10 bases. V was pared by 4 bases and J by 3 bases, with 15 bases of the junction left unmatched. CDR1 is SGHDT, CDR2 YYEEEE, per germline. The length of the CDR3 is 19 residues. The CDR3 nucleotides are TGTGCCAGCAGCCAGCGGGGGACAGGGGCGTCGTTAGACACCGGGGAGCTGTTTTTT. Translated: CASSQRGTGASLDTGELFF.

This clone has a handful of counts. The chain combines TRBV10-3 with TRBJ2-5, with 7 bases fitting TRBD1. The junction had 3 bases not matched to a gene; V was cut back by 9 bases and J by 2 bases. This CDR3 is built from 12 residues. Germline CDR1 and CDR2: ENHRY and SYGVKD. The CDR3 DNA follows: TGTGCCATAGGACAGGAGCAAGAGACCCAGTACTTC. Translation gives CAIGQEQETQYF.

The gene calls are TRBV7-9 and TRBJ1-5; D gene ambiguous. V was shortened by 10 bases and J by 0 bases, with 10 bases between the two germline ends. The germline V gene has CDR1 SEHNR and CDR2 FQNEAQ (reference sequence). The CDR3 is 13 residues long. In DNA, the CDR3 is TGTGCCACTGCAGTTTCTAGCAATCAGCCCCAGCATTTT. It yields the protein CATAVSSNQPQHF.

This clone was detected only once. The CDR3 region has the DNA TGTGCCAGCTCACCGCCGACAGGGACCGGCCCAGATACGCAGTATTTT. It yields the protein CASSPPTGTGPDTQYF. The chain links TRBV18 to TRBJ2-3; 7 bases align to TRBD1. This CDR3 region has 16 residues. The trim removed 3 bases at V and 4 bases at J, leaving 10 bases unmatched. CDR1 and CDR2 (germline): KGHSH, LQKENI. Full variable domain (remainder filled in from reference TRBV18 and TRBJ2-3): NAGVMQNPRHLVRRRGQEARLRCSPMKGHSHVYWYRQLPEEGLKFMVYLQKENIIDESGMPKERFSAEFPKEGPSILRIQQVVRGDSAAYFCASSPPTGTGPDTQYFGPGTRLTVL.

This clone has a handful of counts. The chain joins TRBV19 to TRBJ2-4, with TRBD1 as a possible D gene (7 bases). CDR3 length: 16 amino acids. Germline loops: CDR1 LNHDA, CDR2 SQIVND (reference sequence). The ends were cut back, 5 bases at V and 5 bases at J, with 19 bases in the middle. CDR3 region: CASSGGPGDSENIQYF. CDR3 DNA: TGTGCCAGTAGTGGAGGCCCGGGGGACAGCGAAAACATTCAGTACTTC.